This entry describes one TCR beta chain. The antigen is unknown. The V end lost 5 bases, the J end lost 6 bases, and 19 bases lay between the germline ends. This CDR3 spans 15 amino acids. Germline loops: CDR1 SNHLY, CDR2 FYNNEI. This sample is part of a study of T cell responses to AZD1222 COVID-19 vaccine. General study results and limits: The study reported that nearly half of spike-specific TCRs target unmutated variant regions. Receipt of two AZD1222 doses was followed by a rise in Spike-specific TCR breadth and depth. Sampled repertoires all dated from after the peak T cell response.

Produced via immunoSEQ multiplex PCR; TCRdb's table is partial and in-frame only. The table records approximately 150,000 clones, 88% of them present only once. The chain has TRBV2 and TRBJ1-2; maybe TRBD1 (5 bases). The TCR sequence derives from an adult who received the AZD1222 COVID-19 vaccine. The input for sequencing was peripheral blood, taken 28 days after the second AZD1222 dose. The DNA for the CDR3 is TGTGCCAGCAGTCAGCCGACCCGACAGTCCCATGGCTACACCTTC. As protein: CASSQPTRQSHGYTF.